These 17 T cell receptor beta chains were sequenced from one sample in a study of blood T cell repertoires in COVID-19. Assay: immunoSEQ multiplex PCR; the TCRdb copy retains only in-frame clones and omits some. The sample contains 150,000 or so clones, around 79% of which appear only once. Source material: peripheral blood. Receptor source: a woman in her 70s with COVID-19, enrolled during active disease.

The chain recombines TRBV5-4 with TRBJ1-1; 11 bases match TRBD1. CDR3 size: 15 residues. Germline V gene sequence: CDR1 SGHNT, CDR2 YYREEE (reference sequence). V lost 4 bases to trimming and J lost 2 bases; unmatched junction nucleotides: 4. The CDR3 DNA reads TGTGCCAGCAGCCCTTGGACAGGGGGCAACACTGAAGCTTTCTTT. It codes for CASSPWTGGNTEAFF. Combining the CDR3 with reference TRBV5-4 and TRBJ1-1 gives the whole variable domain ETGVTQSPTHLIKTRGQQVTLRCSSQSGHNTVSWYQQALGQGPQFIFQYYREEENGRGNFPPRFSGLQFPNYSSELNVNALELDDSALYLCASSPWTGGNTEAFFGQGTRLTVV.

The chain links TRBV5-1 to TRBJ1-1, with D maybe TRBD1 (6 bases). The CDR3 is 13 amino acids. Between the trimmed V and J ends, which lost 6 bases and 1 base, there was a span of 10 bases. Germline-derived CDR1 and CDR2 are SGHRS and YFSETQ. CDR3 loop: CASTGQRNTEAFF. Here the CDR3 DNA reads TGCGCCAGCACTGGACAGAGGAACACTGAAGCTTTCTTT.

This chain connects TRBV4-1 to TRBJ1-2; 7 positions match TRBD1. From germline, CDR1 is MGHRA and CDR2 YSYEKL. The CDR3 loop spans 15 amino acids. The V segment lost 0 bases and the J segment 8 bases; nucleotides outside the gene matches: 9. CDR3 in amino acids: CASSQDSGGPGGYTF. The DNA for the CDR3 is TGCGCCAGCAGCCAAGACTCAGGGGGGCCGGGAGGCTACACCTTC.

V gene TRBV7-2 combines with J gene TRBJ2-7, with 10 bases lining up with TRBD2. With 3 bases clipped from V and 1 base from J, the junction kept 0 bases outside the gene matches. The germline gives CDR1 SGHTA, CDR2 FQGNSA. The CDR3 runs 14 residues. CDR3 DNA: TGTGCCAGCAGCTTGGGACTAGCGTCCTACGAGCAGTACTTC. Its protein is CASSLGLASYEQYF.

The chain carries TRBV27 and TRBJ1-4, with 8 bases aligning to TRBD1. In germline, CDR1 is MNHEY, CDR2 SMNVEV (reference sequence). This CDR3 is built from 15 residues. After removal of 7 bases from V and 8 bases from J, the junction contained 12 bases not matched to a gene. The CDR3 here is CASKLARTGNEKLFF. The CDR3 DNA reads TGTGCCAGCAAACTGGCTCGGACAGGGAACGAAAAACTGTTTTTT. The full variable domain, completed using reference TRBV27 and TRBJ1-4, is EAQVTQNPRYLITVTGKKLTVTCSQNMNHEYMSWYRQDPGLGLRQIYYSMNVEVTDKGDVPEGYKVSRKEKRNFPLILESPSPNQTSLYFCASKLARTGNEKLFFGSGTQLSVL.

This clone was observed a few times. The CDR3 protein is CASSPPRQGFYTEAFF. CDR3 coding DNA: TGTGCCAGCAGCCCCCCTCGACAGGGATTTTACACTGAAGCTTTCTTT. This chain uses TRBV5-6 with TRBJ1-1; 7 positions match TRBD1. This CDR3 has 16 amino acids. Germline trimming cut 4 bases from V and 3 bases from J; bases unmatched to any gene: 12. Germline V gene lookup returns CDR1 SGHDT and CDR2 YYEEEE.

The CDR3 region has the DNA TGTGCCAGCAGCTTAGAAGGACTCGGTTCTGGAAACACCATATATTTT. Translated, it gives CASSLEGLGSGNTIYF. The chain joins TRBV7-9 to TRBJ1-3; D remains ambiguous. The CDR3 runs 16 residues. Germline-derived CDR1 and CDR2 are SEHNR and FQNEAQ (reference sequence). V was pared by 1 base and J by 1 base, with 11 bases between.

The genes are TRBV2 and TRBJ1-5; TRBD1 is a possible D gene (6 bases). The CDR3 loop spans 15 amino acids. Trimming took off 4 bases at V and 0 bases at J, with 10 bases between the two ends. The germline gives CDR1 SNHLY, CDR2 FYNNEI. CDR3 loop: CASSGQANSNQPQHF. Written as DNA, the CDR3 is TGTGCCAGCAGTGGACAGGCAAATAGCAATCAGCCCCAGCATTTT.

This clone appeared a few times. The chain uses TRBV29-1 and TRBJ1-1; tentative D call: TRBD1 (5 bases). Trimming removed 6 bases from V and 3 bases from J, with 17 bases in between. The CDR3 spans 14 residues. CDR1 and CDR2 from the germline V gene are SQVTM and ANQGSEA. The CDR3 region has the DNA TGCAGCGTCCAAACCGGGGGTGGGCACACTGAAGCTTTCTTT. This codes for CSVQTGGGHTEAFF.

The V and J genes are TRBV30 and TRBJ2-2, with TRBD2 matching over 7 bases. Germline CDR1 is GTSNPN and CDR2 is SVGIG (reference sequence). The CDR3 extends over 15 amino acids. V shed 0 bases, J shed 4 bases, and the junction held 5 bases outside the gene matches. CDR3 loop: CAWSVIGGTTGELFF. The CDR3 DNA reads TGTGCCTGGAGTGTGATCGGGGGGACCACCGGGGAGCTGTTTTTT. Full variable domain (outside the CDR3, taken from reference TRBV30 and TRBJ2-2): SQTIHQWPATLVQPVGSPLSLECTVEGTSNPNLYWYRQAAGRGLQLLFYSVGIGQISSEVPQNLSASRPQDRQFILSSKKLLLSDSGFYLCAWSVIGGTTGELFFGEGSRLTVL.

The chain has TRBV19 and TRBJ1-2; D is uncertain. The CDR3 runs 14 residues. V lost 0 bases, J lost 0 bases, and 5 bases lay in between. From germline, CDR1 is LNHDA and CDR2 SQIVND (reference sequence). The chain's CDR3 is CASSIDGTNYGYTF. In DNA, the CDR3 is TGTGCCAGTAGTATAGACGGGACTAACTATGGCTACACCTTC.

A single count supports this clone. The chain combines TRBV4-2 with TRBJ2-1, with D possibly being TRBD2 (5 bases). CDR3 size: 15 residues. Germline-derived CDR1 and CDR2 are LGHNA and YNFKEQ. V lost 0 bases to trimming and J lost 8 bases, with 14 bases between them. The chain's CDR3 is CASSQERAHGHEQFF. CDR3 in DNA: TGTGCCAGCAGCCAAGAGCGGGCCCATGGCCATGAGCAGTTCTTC.

The CDR3 nucleotides are TGTGCCAGCAGCCGCGGCGGACAGGGGCCGCAGTATTTT. Translation gives CASSRGGQGPQYF. This sequence joins TRBV7-9 and TRBJ2-3; 9 bases align to TRBD1. CDR3 size: 13 residues. V lost 5 bases to trimming and J lost 10 bases; unmatched junction nucleotides: 7. In germline, CDR1 is SEHNR, CDR2 FQNEAQ (reference sequence).

The CDR3 sequence is CASSVRGRLKDYGYTF. The CDR3 DNA reads TGTGCCAGCAGCGTCAGGGGGCGATTGAAGGACTATGGCTACACCTTC. This chain joins TRBV9 and TRBJ1-2, with TRBD1 identical over 8 bases. From germline, CDR1 is SGDLS and CDR2 YYNGEE. V was clipped by 2 bases and J by 3 bases; unmatched bases: 9. CDR3 length equals 16 residues.

The sample holds one count of this clone. The CDR3 here is CASSFRDREYNEQFF. CDR3 bases: TGTGCCAGCAGCTTCCGGGACAGAGAATACAATGAGCAGTTCTTC. This chain links TRBV5-4 with TRBJ2-1; 7 nucleotides line up with TRBD1. In germline, CDR1 is SGHNT, CDR2 YYREEE (reference sequence). J gave up 4 bases and V 2 bases, and 6 bases lay outside the gene matches. The CDR3 loop spans 15 amino acids. The entire variable domain, with the rest obtained from reference TRBV5-4 and TRBJ2-1, is as follows: ETGVTQSPTHLIKTRGQQVTLRCSSQSGHNTVSWYQQALGQGPQFIFQYYREEENGRGNFPPRFSGLQFPNYSSELNVNALELDDSALYLCASSFRDREYNEQFFGPGTRLTVL.

This clone was counted a single time. V usage is TRBV7-2 and J usage is TRBJ2-1; 14 bases map to TRBD2. CDR3 size: 18 residues. Trimming at V came to 6 bases and at J to 1 base, leaving 8 bases not matched to a gene. Germline CDR1 and CDR2: SGHTA and FQGNSA. The CDR3 protein is CASSQGTSGGRSYNEQFF. CDR3 sequence (DNA): TGTGCCAGCAGTCAAGGGACTAGCGGGGGCAGGTCCTACAATGAGCAGTTCTTC. Full variable domain (missing parts from reference TRBV7-2 and TRBJ2-1): GAGVSQSPSNKVTEKGKDVELRCDPISGHTALYWYRQSLGQGLEFLIYFQGNSAPDKSGLPSDRFSAERTGGSVSTLTIQRTQQEDSAVYLCASSQGTSGGRSYNEQFFGPGTRLTVL.

The V gene is TRBV6-5, the J gene TRBJ2-5, with a weak D call TRBD2 (6 bases). From germline, CDR1 is MNHEY and CDR2 SVGAGI. CDR3 length equals 13 residues. Trimming took 6 bases from V and 3 from J, leaving 11 bases between them. Here the CDR3 DNA reads TGTGCCAGCAGCGGGACTTTCAAAGAGACCCAGTACTTC. It is translated as CASSGTFKETQYF.